Listed below are T cell receptor beta chains from one sample, sequenced in a study of Ad26.COV2.S vaccination and SARS-CoV-2 variants. This table comes from immunoSEQ multiplex PCR, and its TCRdb copy is limited to in-frame clones, with some not included. The sample holds about 350,000 clones, 85% seen once. The specimen was peripheral blood, collected in a trial of Ad26.COV2.S vaccine versus placebo. The receptors here all came from a person aged 18-60 years who received the Ad26.COV2.S COVID-19 vaccine or a placebo. The CDR3 runs from the conserved cysteine through the conserved F or W. A D gene is named only where the DNA matches it firmly.

TRBV5-4	TRBJ2-3	NA	TGTGCCAGCAGCTTGGGGGGCTCCACAGATACGCAGTATTTT	CASSLGGSTDTQYF
TRBV27	TRBJ2-1	NA	TGTGCCAGCAGTCGTAAAGGGGGTGAGCAGTTCTTC	CASSRKGGEQFF
TRBV2	TRBJ1-1	TRBD1	TGTGCCAGCAGGGTCTATTCAGGGGGCGCGGACACTGAAGCTTTCTTT	CASRVYSGGADTEAFF
TRBV6-2/TRBV6-3	TRBJ1-1	NA	TGTGCCAGCAGTTACGAGCTGGGTGATGCTTTCTTT	CASSYELGDAFF
TRBV28	TRBJ1-5	NA	TGTGCCACAAGAGGGGAGTTAGGGAATCAGCCCCAGCATTTT	CATRGELGNQPQHF
TRBV28	TRBJ1-5	NA	TGTGCCAGCAGTTCCGGGGGGGAGGTCAATCAGCCCCAGCATTTT	CASSSGGEVNQPQHF
TRBV2	TRBJ2-5	NA	TGTGCCAGCATCGGGTACAGCCAAGAGACCCAGTACTTC	CASIGYSQETQYF
TRBV7-8	TRBJ2-3	NA	TGTGCCAGCAGCTCAACCCGGACTTATAGCACAGATACGCAGTATTTT	CASSSTRTYSTDTQYF
TRBV5-5	TRBJ1-2	TRBD1	TGTGCCAGCAGCTTGCAGGACAGGGCCGTCACCTTC	CASSLQDRAVTF
TRBV2	TRBJ2-3	TRBD2	TGTGCCAGCAGTGAACAGCGGGGAACTAGCACAGATACGCAGTATTTT	CASSEQRGTSTDTQYF
TRBV19	TRBJ1-2	NA	TGTGCCAGTAGACTTAATCCGGGTTACAGTGACTATGGCTACACCTTC	CASRLNPGYSDYGYTF
TRBV30	TRBJ1-1	NA	TGTGCCTGGAGCCGGACAGAGAACACTGAAGCTTTCTTT	CAWSRTENTEAFF
TRBV12-3/TRBV12-4	TRBJ1-1	NA	TGTGCCAGCAGTTTATCAGGGCGAACTGAAGCTTTCTTT	CASSLSGRTEAFF
TRBV5-1	TRBJ2-1	NA	TGCGCCAGCACCCGGGACATAAGCTCCTACAATGAGCAGTTCTTC	CASTRDISSYNEQFF
TRBV9	TRBJ2-2	NA	TGTGCCAGCAGCCCAATAGGGGTTTCGAACACCGGGGAGCTGTTTTTT	CASSPIGVSNTGELFF
TRBV18	TRBJ2-1	TRBD2	TGTGCCAGCTCACCGGCCGGTAGCGGGAGGGCCAATGAGCAGTTCTTC	CASSPAGSGRANEQFF
TRBV5-1	TRBJ2-7	TRBD1	TGCGCCAGCAGCTTAGGACAGGGGAGAACCTACGAGCAGTACTTC	CASSLGQGRTYEQYF
TRBV3-1/TRBV3-2	TRBJ1-3	NA	TGTGCCAGCAGCCAAGTTCACAACAGAAACACCATATATTTT	CASSQVHNRNTIYF